One and the same sample provided the 24 T cell receptor beta chains below, sequenced in a study of early T cells in non-severe SARS-CoV-2 infection. TCRdb reanalysed the 5' RACE reads using MiXCR and keeps one entry per CDR3 protein. The sample lists roughly 28,000 distinct CDR3 sequences; under 6% were seen once. The sample comprised whole blood. These receptor sequences come from an adult who was a healthcare worker with PCR-confirmed SARS-CoV-2 infection or an uninfected control (not recorded which).

CDR3 sequence reads: CASSLLLRQAVEAFF. In DNA, the CDR3 is TGTGCCAGCAGCCTCCTCTTAAGGCAGGCTGTTGAAGCTTTCTTT. The V call is TRBV5-6, the J call TRBJ1-1; D not certain. CDR1 and CDR2 from the germline V gene are SGHDT and YYEEEE. The V end lost 4 bases, the J end lost 7 bases, and 20 bases lay between the germline ends. CDR3 length equals 15 residues.

The sample holds a few counts of this clonotype. The chain is built from TRBV10-3 and TRBJ2-3; D gene unclear. The germline V gene encodes CDR1 ENHRY and CDR2 SYGVKD. This CDR3 spans 11 amino acids. Trimming removed 8 bases at V and 4 bases at J, with 7 bases between. CDR3 loop: CAIRGSDTQYF. CDR3 DNA sequence: TGTGCCATCCGCGGTTCAGATACGCAGTATTTT.

This clonotype was seen ten or more times. This sequence joins TRBV9 and TRBJ2-3, with D perhaps TRBD2 (6 bases). The CDR3 spans 15 residues. V lost 1 base and J 1 base, leaving 10 bases between the germline ends. Germline V gene sequence: CDR1 SGDLS, CDR2 YYNGEE. The CDR3 DNA reads TGTGCCAGCAGCGTACCGGGAGATGGCACAGATACGCAGTATTTT. This encodes CASSVPGDGTDTQYF. Combining the CDR3 with reference TRBV9 and TRBJ2-3 gives the whole variable domain DSGVTQTPKHLITATGQRVTLRCSPRSGDLSVYWYQQSLDQGLQFLIQYYNGEERAKGNILERFSAQQFPDLHSELNLSSLELGDSALYFCASSVPGDGTDTQYFGPGTRLTVL.

This clonotype showed up many times. The chain has TRBV7-3 and TRBJ2-1, with 9 bases fitting TRBD2. Losses at the gene ends were 8 bases for V and 9 bases for J; bases not matched to a gene: 8. Germline V CDR1 and CDR2: SGHTA, FQGTGA. The length of the CDR3 is 13 residues. CDR3 in amino acids: CASLAGTSGEQFF. In DNA form, the CDR3 reads TGTGCCAGCCTAGCGGGAACTTCGGGTGAGCAGTTCTTC. The variable domain in full, completed from reference TRBV7-3 and TRBJ2-1, reads GAGVSQTPSNKVTEKGKYVELRCDPISGHTALYWYRQSLGQGPEFLIYFQGTGAADDSGLPNDRFFAVRPEGSVSTLKIQRTERGDSAVYLCASLAGTSGEQFFGPGTRLTVL.

This clonotype was recorded many times. The V and J genes are TRBV29-1 and TRBJ1-4, with D possibly TRBD1 on 5 matching bases. Germline V lookup: CDR1 SQVTM, CDR2 ANQGSEA. The CDR3 totals 14 residues. V shed 7 bases and J shed 0 bases, with 12 bases lying between them. The CDR3 spells CSAAGSATNEKLFF. CDR3 DNA: TGCAGCGCTGCAGGGTCCGCAACTAATGAAAAACTGTTTTTT.

This clonotype was found many times. This chain links TRBV29-1 with TRBJ1-5, with a tentative D call TRBD1 (6 bases). V gave up 4 bases and J gave up 0 bases, with 13 bases separating them. Germline lookup yields CDR1 SQVTM and CDR2 ANQGSEA. The CDR3 contains 15 residues. CDR3 in DNA: TGCAGCGTTGGCTGGACAGTTGATAGCAATCAGCCCCAGCATTTT. Protein: CSVGWTVDSNQPQHF.

Many counts were recorded for this clonotype. V gene TRBV14 combines with J gene TRBJ1-2; D unclear. The V gene's germline CDR1 is SGHDN and CDR2 FVKESK. The CDR3 consists of 13 residues. V lost 0 bases to trimming and J lost 3 bases, with 5 bases between them. The CDR3 DNA reads as TGTGCCAGCAGCCAAGAGAGCTACTATGGCTACACCTTC. Translating it yields CASSQESYYGYTF.

The CDR3, as DNA: TGTGCCAGCAAGGTGAACACTGAAGCTTTCTTT. This encodes CASKVNTEAFF. The V gene is TRBV28, the J gene TRBJ1-1, with no clear D. The V end lost 7 bases, the J end lost 0 bases, and 3 bases lay between the germline ends. Germline CDR1 is MDHEN and CDR2 is SYDVKM. The CDR3 runs 11 residues.

This clonotype was seen many times. The chain joins TRBV13 to TRBJ2-2; a weak D match, TRBD2 (5 bases). Germline V gene lookup returns CDR1 PRHDT and CDR2 FYEKMQ (reference sequence). The V end lost 5 bases, the J end lost 1 base, and 17 bases lay between the germline ends. CDR3 length: 17 residues. The CDR3 DNA reads TGTGCCAGCAGCCGGCCGGAGAGGGCTCTGAACACCGGGGAGCTGTTTTTT. Translation: CASSRPERALNTGELFF.

A word on this clonotype: A clone one base away is much larger, so this may be a read error. The rearrangement links TRBV6-6 to TRBJ2-2; D unclear. This CDR3 has 14 residues. The ends were cut back, 9 bases at V and 4 bases at J, with 15 bases in the middle. The germline V gene encodes CDR1 MNHNY and CDR2 SVGAGI (reference sequence). CDR3 nucleotides: TGTGCCAGAAGTCCGGGCCTGGGCACCGGGGAGCTGTTTTTT. The encoded protein is CARSPGLGTGELFF.

This clonotype was counted at least ten times. The V call is TRBV30, the J call TRBJ2-7; possible D gene TRBD1, 5 bases. In germline, CDR1 is GTSNPN, CDR2 SVGIG (reference sequence). The V end was cut by 2 bases, the J end by 2 bases, with 10 bases between. This CDR3 is 13 amino acids long. The chain's CDR3 is CAWSQDKTYEQYF. In DNA form, the CDR3 reads TGTGCCTGGAGTCAGGACAAGACCTACGAGCAGTACTTC. The whole variable domain, filled in from reference TRBV30 and TRBJ2-7, reads SQTIHQWPATLVQPVGSPLSLECTVEGTSNPNLYWYRQAAGRGLQLLFYSVGIGQISSEVPQNLSASRPQDRQFILSSKKLLLSDSGFYLCAWSQDKTYEQYFGPGTRLTVT.

At least ten counts were recorded for this clonotype. This chain links TRBV5-1 with TRBJ1-2; TRBD1 matches 10 bases. V dropped 4 bases and J dropped 5; count of bases not matched to a gene: 11. The CDR3 extends over 16 amino acids. Per germline, CDR1 SGHRS and CDR2 YFSETQ. The CDR3 loop reads CASSPPGQGYRYGYTF. The CDR3 region has the DNA TGCGCCAGCAGCCCTCCGGGACAGGGGTATCGGTATGGCTACACCTTC.

This clonotype was observed many times. The rearrangement joins TRBV12-3 or TRBV12-4 to TRBJ1-2, with no clear D. The CDR3 contains 13 residues. The V gene lost 6 bases and the J gene lost 4 bases, with 12 bases spanning the gap. DNA of the CDR3: TGTGCCAGCAGCACTCCACAGAGCTATGGCTACACCTTC. Translating it yields CASSTPQSYGYTF.

This clonotype was counted at least ten times. The V and J genes are TRBV10-3 and TRBJ1-1; 7 bases map to TRBD1. The CDR3 covers 15 residues. Germline V gives CDR1 ENHRY, CDR2 SYGVKD. J lost 0 bases, V lost 6 bases, and 7 bases had no gene match. The CDR3 here is CAISEGARMNTEAFF. The CDR3 nucleotides are TGTGCCATCAGCGAGGGGGCGCGAATGAACACTGAAGCTTTCTTT.

This clonotype was seen repeatedly, ten times or more. The CDR3: CASSIQGVKNNEQFF. The DNA of the CDR3 is TGCGCCAGCAGCATACAGGGGGTTAAAAACAATGAGCAGTTCTTC. This chain joins TRBV5-1 and TRBJ2-1; 8 nucleotides align to TRBD1. The CDR3 has 15 amino acids. Per the germline V gene, CDR1 is SGHRS and CDR2 is YFSETQ. After removal of 4 bases from V and 5 bases from J, the junction contained 8 bases not matched to a gene.

This clonotype was seen a handful of times. V usage is TRBV2 and J usage is TRBJ2-1; the D is unclear. Germline V gene lookup returns CDR1 SNHLY and CDR2 FYNNEI. The CDR3 spans 11 residues. The germline V and J ends were trimmed by 6 bases and 13 bases, with 13 bases remaining between them. In DNA form, the CDR3 reads TGTGCCAGCAGAGGAGTCCTCGTTCAGTTCTTC. The encoded protein is CASRGVLVQFF.

V is TRBV28 and J is TRBJ2-3; 9 bases are shared with TRBD2. Trimming cost V 8 bases and J 2 bases; bases outside gene matches: 8. Looked up from germline, CDR1 is MDHEN and CDR2 is SYDVKM. The CDR3 covers 15 residues. CDR3 protein: CASGGGGRATDTQYF. The CDR3 DNA sequence: TGTGCCAGCGGAGGAGGCGGGAGGGCCACAGATACGCAGTATTTT. Filled out from reference TRBV28 and TRBJ2-3, the complete variable domain reads DVKVTQSSRYLVKRTGEKVFLECVQDMDHENMFWYRQDPGLGLRLIYFSYDVKMKEKGDIPEGYSVSREKKERFSLILESASTNQTSMYLCASGGGGRATDTQYFGPGTRLTVL.

The chain couples TRBV28 to TRBJ1-5; 9 bases fit TRBD1. The CDR3 consists of 14 residues. Per the germline V gene, CDR1 is MDHEN and CDR2 is SYDVKM. Trimming cost V 4 bases and J 7 bases; bases outside gene matches: 5. In nucleotides, the CDR3 is TGTGCCAGCAGTTATGACAGGGGGAGGCAGCCCCAGCATTTT. This encodes CASSYDRGRQPQHF.

This clonotype appeared many times. V and J are TRBV20-1 and TRBJ1-1, with unresolved D. Germline V lookup: CDR1 DFQATT, CDR2 SNEGSKA (reference sequence). Trimming took off 5 bases at V and 1 base at J, with 17 bases between the two ends. The CDR3 has 15 residues. CDR3 sequence (DNA): TGCAGTGCTGGATACTCGGGAATTTCGAACACTGAAGCTTTCTTT. It codes for CSAGYSGISNTEAFF.

In its sample, this clonotype is medium-sized. The rearrangement uses TRBV7-9 and TRBJ1-3; D gene ambiguous. There are 14 residues in the CDR3. Germline-derived CDR1 and CDR2 are SEHNR and FQNEAQ (reference sequence). V was cut by 2 bases and J by 3 bases, with 8 bases left in between. In nucleotides, the CDR3 is TGTGCCAGCAGCTTATACAGTCGTGGAAACACCATATATTTT. This translates into CASSLYSRGNTIYF.

This clonotype came up many times. This rearrangement joins TRBV9 to TRBJ2-5; D gene unclear. The CDR3 extends over 14 amino acids. The V and J ends lost 4 bases and 1 base respectively, with 11 bases between them. Germline values: CDR1 SGDLS, CDR2 YYNGEE. The CDR3 sequence is CASSSGFFQETQYF. CDR3 in DNA: TGTGCCAGCAGCTCCGGGTTCTTCCAAGAGACCCAGTACTTC.

This clonotype came up a few times. This chain uses TRBV5-6 with TRBJ1-1, with 7 bases aligning to TRBD1. This CDR3 region has 14 residues. Germline CDR1 is SGHDT and CDR2 is YYEEEE. Losses at the gene ends were 5 bases for V and 4 bases for J; bases not matched to a gene: 8. The CDR3 reads CASRPKGARTEAFF. The DNA of the CDR3 is TGTGCCAGCAGACCCAAGGGGGCGCGCACTGAAGCTTTCTTT.

At least ten counts were recorded for this clonotype. The V call is TRBV7-2, the J call TRBJ2-4; D is possibly TRBD1 or TRBD2 (6 bases each). The V end was cut by 4 bases, the J end by 3 bases, with 13 bases between. The germline V gene encodes CDR1 SGHTA and CDR2 FQGNSA. This CDR3 comprises 15 residues. The CDR3 spells CASSSPRGLKNIQYF. DNA for the CDR3: TGTGCCAGCAGCTCCCCCCGGGGGCTCAAAAACATTCAGTACTTC.

This clonotype was found many times. Mismatch with germline at one junction end may stem from a read error. The J gene is TRBJ2-7, the V gene TRBV19; 11 bases are a match to TRBD2. The CDR3 has 17 residues. Germline lookup yields CDR1 LNHDA and CDR2 SQIVND (reference sequence). This CDR3 is CASSTAELAGASYGQYF. As DNA, the CDR3 is TGTGCCAGTAGTACGGCCGAACTAGCGGGAGCAAGTTACGGGCAGTACTTC. Combining the CDR3 with reference TRBV19 and TRBJ2-7 gives the whole variable domain DGGITQSPKYLFRKEGQNVTLSCEQNLNHDAMYWYRQDPGQGLRLIYYSQIVNDFQKGDIAEGYSVSREKKESFPLTVTSAQKNPTAFYLCASSTAELAGASYGQYFGPGTRLTVT.